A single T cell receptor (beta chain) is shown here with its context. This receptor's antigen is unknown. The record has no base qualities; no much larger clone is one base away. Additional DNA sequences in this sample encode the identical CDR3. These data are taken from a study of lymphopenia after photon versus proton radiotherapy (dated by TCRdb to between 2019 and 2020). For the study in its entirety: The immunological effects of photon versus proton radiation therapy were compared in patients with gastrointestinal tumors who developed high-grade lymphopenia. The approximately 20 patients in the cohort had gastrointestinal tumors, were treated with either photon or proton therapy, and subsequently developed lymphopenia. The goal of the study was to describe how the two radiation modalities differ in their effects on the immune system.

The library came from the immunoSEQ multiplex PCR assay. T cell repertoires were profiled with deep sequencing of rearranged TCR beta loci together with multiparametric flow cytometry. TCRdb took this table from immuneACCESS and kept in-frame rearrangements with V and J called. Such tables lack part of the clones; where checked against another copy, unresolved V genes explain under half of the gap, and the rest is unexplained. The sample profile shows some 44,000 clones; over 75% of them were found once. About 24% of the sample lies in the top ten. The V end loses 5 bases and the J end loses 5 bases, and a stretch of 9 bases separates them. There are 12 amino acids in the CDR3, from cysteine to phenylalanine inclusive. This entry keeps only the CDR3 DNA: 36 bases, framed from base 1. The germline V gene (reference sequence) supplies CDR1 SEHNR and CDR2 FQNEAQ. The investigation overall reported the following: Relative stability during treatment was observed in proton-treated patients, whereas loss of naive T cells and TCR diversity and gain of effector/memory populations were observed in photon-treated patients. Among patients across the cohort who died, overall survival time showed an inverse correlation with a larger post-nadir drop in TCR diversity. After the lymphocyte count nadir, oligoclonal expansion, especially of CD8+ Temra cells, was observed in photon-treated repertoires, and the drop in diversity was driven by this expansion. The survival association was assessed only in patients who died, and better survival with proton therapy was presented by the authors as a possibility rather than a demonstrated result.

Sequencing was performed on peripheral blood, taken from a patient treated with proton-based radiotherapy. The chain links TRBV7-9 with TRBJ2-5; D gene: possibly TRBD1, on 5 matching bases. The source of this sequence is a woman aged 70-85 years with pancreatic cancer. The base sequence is TGTGCCAGCAGCCCTCCAGGGGAGACCCAGTACTTC. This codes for CASSPPGETQYF.